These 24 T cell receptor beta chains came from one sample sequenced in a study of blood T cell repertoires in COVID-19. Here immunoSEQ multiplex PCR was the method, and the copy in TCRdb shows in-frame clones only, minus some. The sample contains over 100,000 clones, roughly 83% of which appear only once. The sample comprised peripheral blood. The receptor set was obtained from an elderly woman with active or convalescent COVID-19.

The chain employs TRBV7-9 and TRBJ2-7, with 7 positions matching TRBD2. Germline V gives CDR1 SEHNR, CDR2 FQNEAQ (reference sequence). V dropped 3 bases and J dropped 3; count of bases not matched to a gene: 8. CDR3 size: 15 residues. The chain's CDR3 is CASSFEGGSGYEQYF. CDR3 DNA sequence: TGTGCCAGCAGCTTTGAAGGCGGGAGTGGCTACGAGCAGTACTTC.

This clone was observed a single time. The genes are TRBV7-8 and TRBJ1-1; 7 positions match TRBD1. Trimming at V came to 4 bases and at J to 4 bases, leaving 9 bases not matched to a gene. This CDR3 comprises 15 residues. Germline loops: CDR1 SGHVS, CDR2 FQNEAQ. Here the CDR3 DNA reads TGTGCCAGCAGCTCGGTTACAGGGGAGAGCACTGAAGCTTTCTTT. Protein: CASSSVTGESTEAFF.

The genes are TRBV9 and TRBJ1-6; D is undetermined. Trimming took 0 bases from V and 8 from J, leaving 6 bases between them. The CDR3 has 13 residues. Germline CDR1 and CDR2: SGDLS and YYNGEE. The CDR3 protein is CASSVGRDSPLHF. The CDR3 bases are TGTGCCAGCAGCGTAGGGAGGGATTCACCCCTCCACTTT.

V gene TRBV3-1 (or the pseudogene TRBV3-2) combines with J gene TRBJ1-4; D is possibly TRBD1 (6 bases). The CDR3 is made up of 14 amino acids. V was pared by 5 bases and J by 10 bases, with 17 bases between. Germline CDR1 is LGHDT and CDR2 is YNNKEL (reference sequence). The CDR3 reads CASSWDTEGGKLFF. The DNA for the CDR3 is TGTGCCAGCAGCTGGGACACCGAAGGGGGAAAACTGTTTTTT.

The CDR3 DNA reads as TGCGCCAGCAGCCAGAGGGGGCTTGGGGCCAACGTCCTGACTTTC. Encoded protein: CASSQRGLGANVLTF. J is TRBJ2-6 and V is TRBV4-1, with TRBD1 matching 7 bases. The CDR3 is 15 amino acids. V shed 3 bases and J 3 bases; nucleotides not matched to a gene: 2. Germline values: CDR1 MGHRA, CDR2 YSYEKL.

CDR3 amino acids: CASSLAHRESYGYTF. CDR3 nucleotides: TGTGCCAGCAGCTTGGCACACAGGGAAAGCTATGGCTACACCTTC. This chain links TRBV5-6 with TRBJ1-2; D may be TRBD1 (6 bases). CDR3 length equals 15 residues. Per the germline V gene, CDR1 is SGHDT and CDR2 is YYEEEE. V lost 0 bases to trimming and J lost 4 bases, with 13 bases between them.

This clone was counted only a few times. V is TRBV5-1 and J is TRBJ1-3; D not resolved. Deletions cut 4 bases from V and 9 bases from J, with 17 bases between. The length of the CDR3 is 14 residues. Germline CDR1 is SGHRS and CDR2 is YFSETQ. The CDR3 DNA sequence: TGCGCCAGCAGCCTAGAACCGGGTGTTACCACCATATATTTT. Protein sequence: CASSLEPGVTTIYF. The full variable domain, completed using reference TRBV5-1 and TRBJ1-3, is KAGVTQTPRYLIKTRGQQVTLSCSPISGHRSVSWYQQTPGQGLQFLFEYFSETQRNKGNFPGRFSGRQFSNSRSEMNVSTLELGDSALYLCASSLEPGVTTIYFGEGSWLTVV.

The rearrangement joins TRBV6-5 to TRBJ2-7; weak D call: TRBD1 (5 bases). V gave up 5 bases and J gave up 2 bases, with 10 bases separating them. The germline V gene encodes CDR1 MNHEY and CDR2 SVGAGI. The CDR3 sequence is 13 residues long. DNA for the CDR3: TGTGCCAGCAGTACTCAGGGCCCCTACGAGCAGTACTTC. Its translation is CASSTQGPYEQYF.

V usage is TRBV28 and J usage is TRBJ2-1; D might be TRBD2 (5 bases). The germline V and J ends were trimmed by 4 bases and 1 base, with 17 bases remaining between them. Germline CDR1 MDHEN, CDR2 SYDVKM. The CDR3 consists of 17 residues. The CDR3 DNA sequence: TGTGCCAGCAGTTCCGGACTCTTACATTGGTCCTACAATGAGCAGTTCTTC. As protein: CASSSGLLHWSYNEQFF.

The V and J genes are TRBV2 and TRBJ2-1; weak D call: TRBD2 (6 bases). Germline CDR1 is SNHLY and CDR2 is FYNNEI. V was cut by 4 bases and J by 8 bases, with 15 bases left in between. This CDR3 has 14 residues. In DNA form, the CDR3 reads TGTGCCAGCAGTGCGGGTCGGGAGATCGATGAGCAGTTCTTC. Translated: CASSAGREIDEQFF.

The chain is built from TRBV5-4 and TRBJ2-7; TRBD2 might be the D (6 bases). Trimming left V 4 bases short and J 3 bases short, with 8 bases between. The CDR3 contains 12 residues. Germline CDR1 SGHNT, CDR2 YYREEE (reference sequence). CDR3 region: CASSLTSYEQYF. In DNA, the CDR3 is TGTGCCAGCAGCCTGACTAGCTACGAGCAGTACTTC.

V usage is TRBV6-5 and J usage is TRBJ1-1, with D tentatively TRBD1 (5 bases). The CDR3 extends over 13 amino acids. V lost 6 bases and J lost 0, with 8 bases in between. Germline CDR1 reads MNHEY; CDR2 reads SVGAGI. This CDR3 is CASRGHVNTEAFF. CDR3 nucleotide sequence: TGTGCCAGCAGGGGGCACGTGAACACTGAAGCTTTCTTT.

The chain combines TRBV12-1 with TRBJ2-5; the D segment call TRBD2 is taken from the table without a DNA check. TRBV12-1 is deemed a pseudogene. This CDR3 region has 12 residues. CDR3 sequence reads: CASTRGDETQYF. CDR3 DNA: TGTGCCAGCACCCGGGGGGACGAGACCCAGTACTTC.

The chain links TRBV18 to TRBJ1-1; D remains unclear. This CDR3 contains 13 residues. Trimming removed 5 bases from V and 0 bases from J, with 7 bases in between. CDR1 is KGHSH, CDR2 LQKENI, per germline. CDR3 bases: TGTGCCAGCTCATACGGGATGAACACTGAAGCTTTCTTT. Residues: CASSYGMNTEAFF.

CDR3 coding DNA: TGTGCCAGCAGCTTAGGGACCGGGACAGGGGGGGCTGAAGCTTTCTTT. Amino acid sequence: CASSLGTGTGGAEAFF. The chain carries TRBV7-9 and TRBJ1-1; 11 nucleotides agree with TRBD1. V was pared by 1 base and J by 6 bases, with 7 bases of the junction left unmatched. Germline CDR1 and CDR2: SEHNR and FQNEAQ (reference sequence). CDR3 size: 16 residues.

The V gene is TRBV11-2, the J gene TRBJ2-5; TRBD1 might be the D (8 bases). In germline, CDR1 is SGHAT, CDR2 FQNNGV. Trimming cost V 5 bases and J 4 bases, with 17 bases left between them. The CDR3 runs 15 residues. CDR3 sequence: CASSPTGEGGETQYF. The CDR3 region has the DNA TGTGCCAGCAGCCCGACAGGGGAGGGCGGAGAGACCCAGTACTTC. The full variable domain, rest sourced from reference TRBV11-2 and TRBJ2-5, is EAGVAQSPRYKIIEKRQSVAFWCNPISGHATLYWYQQILGQGPKLLIQFQNNGVVDDSQLPKDRFSAERLKGVDSTLKIQPAKLEDSAVYLCASSPTGEGGETQYFGPGTRLLVL.

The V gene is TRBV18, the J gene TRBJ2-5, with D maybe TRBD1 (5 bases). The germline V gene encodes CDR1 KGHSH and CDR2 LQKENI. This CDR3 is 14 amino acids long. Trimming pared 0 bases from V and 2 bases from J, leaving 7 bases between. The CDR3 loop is CASSPPRQQETQYF. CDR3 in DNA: TGTGCCAGCTCACCACCGAGACAGCAAGAGACCCAGTACTTC.

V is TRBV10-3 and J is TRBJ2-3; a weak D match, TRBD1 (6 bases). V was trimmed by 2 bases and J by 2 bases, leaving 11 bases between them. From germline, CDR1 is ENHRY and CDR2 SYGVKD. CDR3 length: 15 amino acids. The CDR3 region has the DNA TGTGCCATCAGTGAGATCAGGGGATACACAGATACGCAGTATTTT. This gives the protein CAISEIRGYTDTQYF.

The CDR3 DNA reads TGTGCCAGCAGCTTAGAGGGGACAGGGGAGGAAAAACTGTTTTTT. As protein: CASSLEGTGEEKLFF. The chain couples TRBV7-9 to TRBJ1-4; TRBD1 matches at 10 bases. Germline CDR1 SEHNR, CDR2 FQNEAQ (reference sequence). The CDR3 length is 15 residues. J gave up 8 bases and V 1 base, and 4 bases lay outside the gene matches.

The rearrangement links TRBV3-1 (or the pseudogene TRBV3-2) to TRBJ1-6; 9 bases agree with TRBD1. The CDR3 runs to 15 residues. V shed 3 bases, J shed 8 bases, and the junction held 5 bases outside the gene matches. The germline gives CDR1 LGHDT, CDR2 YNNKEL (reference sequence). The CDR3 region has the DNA TGTGCCAGCAGCCATTGGACAGGGGAGGATTCACCCCTCCACTTT. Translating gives CASSHWTGEDSPLHF.

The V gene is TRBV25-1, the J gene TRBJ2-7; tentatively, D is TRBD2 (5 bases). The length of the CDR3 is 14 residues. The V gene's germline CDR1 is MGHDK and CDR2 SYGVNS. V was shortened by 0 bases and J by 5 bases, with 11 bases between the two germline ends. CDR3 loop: CASSEYRGHNEQYF. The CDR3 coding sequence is TGTGCCAGCAGTGAATATAGAGGGCATAACGAGCAGTACTTC.

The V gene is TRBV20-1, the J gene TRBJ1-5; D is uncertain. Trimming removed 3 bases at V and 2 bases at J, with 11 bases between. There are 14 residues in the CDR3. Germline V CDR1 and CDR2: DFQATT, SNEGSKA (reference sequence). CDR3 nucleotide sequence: TGCAGTGCTAGTGATTCCGGTGGCAATCAGCCCCAGCATTTT. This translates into CSASDSGGNQPQHF.

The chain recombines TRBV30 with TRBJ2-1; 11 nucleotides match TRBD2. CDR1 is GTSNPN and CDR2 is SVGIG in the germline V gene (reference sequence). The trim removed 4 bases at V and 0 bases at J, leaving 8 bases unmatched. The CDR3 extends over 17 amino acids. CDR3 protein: CAWTIAGGLSSYNEQFF. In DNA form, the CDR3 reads TGTGCCTGGACTATAGCGGGGGGGCTAAGCTCCTACAATGAGCAGTTCTTC.

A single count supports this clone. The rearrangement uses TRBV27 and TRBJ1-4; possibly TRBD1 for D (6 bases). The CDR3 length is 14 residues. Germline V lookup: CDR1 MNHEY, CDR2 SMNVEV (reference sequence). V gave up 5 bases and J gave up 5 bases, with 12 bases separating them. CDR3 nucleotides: TGTGCCAGCAGTCCGTCCGACAGGAATGAAAAACTGTTTTTT. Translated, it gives CASSPSDRNEKLFF.